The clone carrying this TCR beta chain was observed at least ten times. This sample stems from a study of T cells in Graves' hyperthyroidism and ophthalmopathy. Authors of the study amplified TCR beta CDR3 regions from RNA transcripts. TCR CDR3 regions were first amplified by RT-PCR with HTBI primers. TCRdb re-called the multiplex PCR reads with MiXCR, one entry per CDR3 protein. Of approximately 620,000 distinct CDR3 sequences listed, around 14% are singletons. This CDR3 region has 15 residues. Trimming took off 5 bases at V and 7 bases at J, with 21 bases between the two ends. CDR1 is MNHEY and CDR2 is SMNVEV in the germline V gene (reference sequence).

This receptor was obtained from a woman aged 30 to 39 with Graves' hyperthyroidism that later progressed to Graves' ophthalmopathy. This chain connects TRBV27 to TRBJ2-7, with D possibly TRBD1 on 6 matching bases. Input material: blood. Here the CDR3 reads CASSLPGRTRGEQYF. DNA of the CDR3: TGTGCCAGCAGTCTCCCGGGACGGACCAGGGGAGAGCAGTACTTC.